Presented here are 16 T cell receptor beta chains from one specimen sequenced in a study of cytomegalovirus exposure and HLA in healthy donors. Vbeta (60) and Jbeta (13) primers were used in the PCR. Assay: immunoSEQ multiplex PCR; the TCRdb copy retains only in-frame clones and omits some. The sample yields more than 90,000 clones, 81% seen once. Sample: PBMCs. The receptors come from a woman in her 70s in good health and CMV-seropositive.

In this sample, this clone turned up once. The rearrangement joins TRBV6-5 to TRBJ2-7; 8 bases are a match to TRBD2. V gave up 6 bases and J gave up 3 bases; unmatched junction bases: 10. Germline values: CDR1 MNHEY, CDR2 SVGAGI. The CDR3 extends over 15 amino acids. CDR3 sequence: CASSLQRGSGYEQYF. DNA of the CDR3: TGTGCCAGCAGCCTTCAGCGGGGGTCGGGCTACGAGCAGTACTTC.

The chain is built from TRBV7-3 and TRBJ2-2, with TRBD1 identical over 9 bases. There are 15 residues in the CDR3. The V and J ends lost 5 bases and 6 bases, in that order; junction bases with no gene match: 7. The germline gives CDR1 SGHTA, CDR2 FQGTGA. CDR3 loop: CASSRQGGVAGELFF. CDR3 DNA sequence: TGTGCCAGCAGCCGACAGGGGGGGGTCGCCGGGGAGCTGTTTTTT.

This chain uses TRBV9 with TRBJ1-5; unclear D gene. The germline V and J ends were trimmed by 4 bases and 0 bases, with 8 bases remaining between them. CDR1 SGDLS and CDR2 YYNGEE come from the germline V gene. The CDR3 runs to 14 residues. CDR3: CASSLGNSNQPQHF. The CDR3 nucleotides read TGTGCCAGCAGCCTCGGGAATAGCAATCAGCCCCAGCATTTT.

This clone was seen only a few times. The J gene is TRBJ2-2, the V gene TRBV6-5, with TRBD1 identical over 10 bases. With V trimmed by 6 bases and J by 7 bases, 8 bases remained unmatched. This CDR3 spans 15 amino acids. The V gene's germline CDR1 is MNHEY and CDR2 SVGAGI. The CDR3 bases are TGTGCCAGCAGACCCGGACAGGGGGAGAACGGGGAGCTGTTTTTT. This codes for CASRPGQGENGELFF.

V gene TRBV2 combines with J gene TRBJ2-5; 11 bases are shared with TRBD2. The CDR3 is made up of 16 amino acids. The germline V gene encodes CDR1 SNHLY and CDR2 FYNNEI. The J segment lost 2 bases and the V segment lost 6 bases, leaving 8 bases of the junction unmatched. The CDR3 loop is CASRKLTSGIQETQYF. CDR3 coding DNA: TGTGCCAGCAGAAAATTGACTAGCGGGATTCAAGAGACCCAGTACTTC.

V usage is TRBV19 and J usage is TRBJ2-5, with D tentatively TRBD2 (5 bases). The CDR3 extends over 13 amino acids. V was pared by 3 bases and J by 5 bases, with 10 bases between. CDR1 and CDR2 (germline): LNHDA, SQIVND (reference sequence). CDR3 coding DNA: TGTGCCAGTAGTATGAGGGTCCGGGAGACCCAGTACTTC. It translates to CASSMRVRETQYF.

This chain links TRBV19 with TRBJ2-3, with 13 bases identical to TRBD2. Losses at the gene ends were 5 bases for V and 6 bases for J; bases not matched to a gene: 11. Germline V gene sequence: CDR1 LNHDA, CDR2 SQIVND (reference sequence). The CDR3 length is 17 residues. The CDR3: CASSPGTSGTARDTQYF. The CDR3 DNA follows: TGTGCCAGTAGTCCCGGGACTAGCGGGACCGCCCGGGATACGCAGTATTTT.

J is TRBJ1-5 and V is TRBV7-9; 11 bases match TRBD1. Germline lookup yields CDR1 SEHNR and CDR2 FQNEAQ (reference sequence). This CDR3 region has 17 residues. V lost 3 bases, J lost 0 bases, and 4 bases stayed unmatched. The CDR3: CASSFGTGGSSNQPQHF. The CDR3 DNA reads as TGTGCCAGCAGCTTCGGGACAGGGGGTAGTAGCAATCAGCCCCAGCATTTT.

The rearrangement uses TRBV5-1 and TRBJ2-2, with 9 nucleotides matching TRBD1. CDR3 length equals 16 residues. Germline V gives CDR1 SGHRS, CDR2 YFSETQ. J lost 5 bases, V lost 0 bases, and 5 bases had no gene match. CDR3 in amino acids: CASSLAGTGSTGELFF. In nucleotides, the CDR3 is TGCGCCAGCAGCTTGGCCGGGACAGGGAGTACCGGGGAGCTGTTTTTT. The whole variable domain, remainder taken from reference TRBV5-1 and TRBJ2-2, is KAGVTQTPRYLIKTRGQQVTLSCSPISGHRSVSWYQQTPGQGLQFLFEYFSETQRNKGNFPGRFSGRQFSNSRSEMNVSTLELGDSALYLCASSLAGTGSTGELFFGEGSRLTVL.

V gene TRBV18 combines with J gene TRBJ1-1; D is uncertain. V lost 0 bases and J lost 9, with 14 bases in between. The germline V gene encodes CDR1 KGHSH and CDR2 LQKENI. This CDR3 has 14 residues. CDR3 residues: CASSPPNLDGKAFF. CDR3 nucleotides: TGTGCCAGCTCACCACCTAACCTTGACGGGAAAGCTTTCTTT.

V and J are TRBV6-5 and TRBJ2-1; maybe TRBD2 (6 bases). This CDR3 comprises 16 residues. Trimming took off 2 bases at V and 2 bases at J, with 13 bases between the two ends. Germline CDR1 and CDR2: MNHEY and SVGAGI. The CDR3 loop is CASSYGDSAPYNEQFF. The CDR3 DNA reads TGTGCCAGCAGTTACGGGGACTCCGCTCCCTACAATGAGCAGTTCTTC.

V gene TRBV18 combines with J gene TRBJ1-5; D gene unclear. V lost 2 bases and J lost 2, with 7 bases in between. The length of the CDR3 is 14 residues. Germline CDR1 is KGHSH and CDR2 is LQKENI. The CDR3 DNA reads as TGTGCCAGCTCACCAAGTACGGGCAATCAGCCCCAGCATTTT. It codes for CASSPSTGNQPQHF.

In DNA, the CDR3 is TGTGCCTGGAGTGTACGTCGGACTAGCGGGGATCAAGAGACCCAGTACTTC. Protein sequence: CAWSVRRTSGDQETQYF. V is TRBV30 and J is TRBJ2-5; 12 bases agree with TRBD2. Germline V gene lookup returns CDR1 GTSNPN and CDR2 SVGIG (reference sequence). This CDR3 contains 17 residues. Trimming removed 0 bases from V and 2 bases from J; junction bases left unmatched: 7. Full variable domain (outside the CDR3, taken from reference TRBV30 and TRBJ2-5): SQTIHQWPATLVQPVGSPLSLECTVEGTSNPNLYWYRQAAGRGLQLLFYSVGIGQISSEVPQNLSASRPQDRQFILSSKKLLLSDSGFYLCAWSVRRTSGDQETQYFGPGTRLLVL.

This chain joins TRBV27 and TRBJ1-2; no clear D gene. Germline CDR1 reads MNHEY; CDR2 reads SMNVEV (reference sequence). The CDR3 contains 15 residues. V lost 4 bases, J lost 2 bases, and 14 bases lay in between. The DNA for the CDR3 is TGTGCCAGCAGTTCTTTACAGCTGAACAACTATGGCTACACCTTC. It specifies CASSSLQLNNYGYTF.

This chain links TRBV20-1 with TRBJ2-7; D is possibly TRBD1 (5 bases). V gave up 5 bases and J gave up 0 bases, with 5 bases separating them. This CDR3 comprises 11 residues. Germline V gives CDR1 DFQATT, CDR2 SNEGSKA (reference sequence). The CDR3 region has the DNA TGCAGTGCTGACAGCTCCTACGAGCAGTACTTC. Encoded protein: CSADSSYEQYF.

The V gene is TRBV19, the J gene TRBJ1-1; 9 bases are a match to TRBD1. The CDR3 runs 14 residues. Germline V gene data show CDR1 as LNHDA and CDR2 as SQIVND (reference sequence). The trim removed 3 bases at V and 4 bases at J, leaving 3 bases unmatched. The CDR3 nucleotides read TGTGCCAGTAGTATTGGACAGGGGATCACTGAAGCTTTCTTT. This encodes CASSIGQGITEAFF.